The present TCR beta chain was sequenced within a study of cytomegalovirus exposure and HLA in healthy donors. Losses at the gene ends were 4 bases for V and 4 bases for J; bases not matched to a gene: 10. The CDR3 is 17 amino acids. From germline, CDR1 is SGHNT and CDR2 YENEEA. This table comes from immunoSEQ multiplex PCR, and its TCRdb copy is limited to in-frame clones, with some not included. The sample includes 120,000 to 150,000 clones, approximately 88% of them seen just once. Sequenced sample: PBMCs. The sequence derives from a woman aged 18-29 years in good health and CMV-seropositive. The rearrangement joins TRBV11-3 to TRBJ2-7, with 13 bases fitting TRBD2. Here the CDR3 reads CASSSHWTSGRSYEQYF. The CDR3 DNA reads TGTGCCAGCAGCTCCCATTGGACTAGCGGGAGATCGTACGAGCAGTACTTC.